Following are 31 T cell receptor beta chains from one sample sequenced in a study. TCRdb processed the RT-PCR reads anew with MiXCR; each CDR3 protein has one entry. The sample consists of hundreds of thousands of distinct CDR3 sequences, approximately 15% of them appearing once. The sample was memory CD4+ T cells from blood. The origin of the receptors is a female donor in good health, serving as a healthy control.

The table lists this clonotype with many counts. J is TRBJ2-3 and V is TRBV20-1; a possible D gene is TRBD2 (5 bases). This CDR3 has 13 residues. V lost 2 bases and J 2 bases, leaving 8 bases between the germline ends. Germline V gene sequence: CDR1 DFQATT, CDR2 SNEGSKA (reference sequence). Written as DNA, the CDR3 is TGCAGTGCTAGAACAGCGGCCACAGATACGCAGTATTTT. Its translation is CSARTAATDTQYF.

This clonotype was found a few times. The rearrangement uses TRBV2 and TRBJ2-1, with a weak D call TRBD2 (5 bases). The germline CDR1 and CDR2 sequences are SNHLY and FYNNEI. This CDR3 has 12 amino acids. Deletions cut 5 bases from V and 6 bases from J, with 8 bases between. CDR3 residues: CASSWTANEQFF. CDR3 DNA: TGTGCCAGCAGTTGGACTGCCAATGAGCAGTTCTTC.

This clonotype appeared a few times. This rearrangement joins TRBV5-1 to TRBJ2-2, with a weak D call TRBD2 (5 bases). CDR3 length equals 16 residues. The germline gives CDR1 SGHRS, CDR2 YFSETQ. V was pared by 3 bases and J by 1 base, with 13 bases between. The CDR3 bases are TGCGCCAGCAGCTGGACGGGCGGACTGAACACCGGGGAGCTGTTTTTT. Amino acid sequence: CASSWTGGLNTGELFF.

The CDR3 DNA reads as TGTGCCAGCAGCTTGGGTGCGGACTCTTATGGCTACACCTTC. It specifies CASSLGADSYGYTF. The genes are TRBV5-5 and TRBJ1-2; the D is unclear. This CDR3 spans 14 amino acids. The V end lost 0 bases, the J end lost 5 bases, and 11 bases lay between the germline ends. CDR1 and CDR2 from the germline V gene are SGHKS and YYEKEE (reference sequence).

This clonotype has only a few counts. The CDR3 sequence: CASSASHASDSPGELFF. In nucleotides, the CDR3 is TGTGCCAGCAGCGCCTCCCATGCTAGCGATAGTCCCGGGGAGCTGTTTTTT. The V gene is TRBV9, the J gene TRBJ2-2; a possible D gene is TRBD2 (6 bases). The ends were cut back, 3 bases at V and 6 bases at J, with 21 bases in the middle. Looked up from germline, CDR1 is SGDLS and CDR2 is YYNGEE. The CDR3 totals 17 residues.

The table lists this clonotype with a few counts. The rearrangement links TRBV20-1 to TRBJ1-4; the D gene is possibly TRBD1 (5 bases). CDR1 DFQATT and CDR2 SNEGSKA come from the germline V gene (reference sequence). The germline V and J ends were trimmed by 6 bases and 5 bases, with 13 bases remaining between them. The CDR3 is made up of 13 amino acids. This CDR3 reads CSARDGFNEKLFF. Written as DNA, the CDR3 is TGCAGTGCACGGGACGGATTCAATGAAAAACTGTTTTTT.

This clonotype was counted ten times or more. The CDR3 loop is CSATPDWNTEAFF. CDR3 coding DNA: TGCAGTGCTACCCCGGACTGGAACACTGAAGCTTTCTTT. This chain links TRBV20-1 with TRBJ1-1; no clear D gene. CDR1 is DFQATT, CDR2 SNEGSKA, per germline (reference sequence). The ends were cut back, 4 bases at V and 1 base at J, with 10 bases in the middle. This CDR3 is built from 13 residues.

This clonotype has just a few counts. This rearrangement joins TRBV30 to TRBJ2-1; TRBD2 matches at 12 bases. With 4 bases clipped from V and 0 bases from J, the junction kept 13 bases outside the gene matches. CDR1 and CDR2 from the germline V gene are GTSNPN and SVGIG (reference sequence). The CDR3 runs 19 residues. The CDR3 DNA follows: TGTGCCTGGACCCGAAAGGGACTAGCGGGCCTGAGCTCCTACAATGAGCAGTTCTTC. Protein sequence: CAWTRKGLAGLSSYNEQFF.

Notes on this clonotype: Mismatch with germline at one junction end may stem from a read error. CDR3 loop: CSAREMGDLTNTQYF. In DNA form, the CDR3 reads TGCAGTGCTAGAGAGATGGGGGACCTCACAAATACGCAGTATTTT. The V call is TRBV20-1, the J call TRBJ2-3; either TRBD1 or TRBD2 may supply D (5 bases each). Germline CDR1 DFQATT, CDR2 SNEGSKA (reference sequence). CDR3 length: 15 amino acids.

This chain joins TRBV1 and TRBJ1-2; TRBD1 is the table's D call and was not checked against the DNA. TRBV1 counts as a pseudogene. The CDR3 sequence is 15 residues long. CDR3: CTSSRGIWYNYGYTF. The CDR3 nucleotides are TGCACCAGCAGCCGGGGGATTTGGTATAACTATGGCTACACCTTC.

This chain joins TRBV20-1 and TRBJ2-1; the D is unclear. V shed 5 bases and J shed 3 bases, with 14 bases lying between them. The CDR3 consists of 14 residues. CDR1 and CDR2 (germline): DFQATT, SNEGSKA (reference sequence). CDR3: CSAHWGTRYNEQFF. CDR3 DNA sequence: TGCAGTGCTCACTGGGGAACTCGCTACAATGAGCAGTTCTTC.

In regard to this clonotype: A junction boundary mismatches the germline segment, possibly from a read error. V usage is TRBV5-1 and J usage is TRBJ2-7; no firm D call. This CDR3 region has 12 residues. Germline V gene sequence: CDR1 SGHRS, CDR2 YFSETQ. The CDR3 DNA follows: TGCGCCAGCAGCGGCAGTTCCTACGAGAAGTACTTC. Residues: CASSGSSYEKYF.

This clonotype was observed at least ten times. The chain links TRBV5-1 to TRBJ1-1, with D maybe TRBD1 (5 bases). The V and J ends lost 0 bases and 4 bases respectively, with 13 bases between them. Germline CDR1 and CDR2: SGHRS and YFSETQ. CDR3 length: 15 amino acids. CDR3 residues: CASSLESGGTTEAFF. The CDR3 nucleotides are TGCGCCAGCAGCTTGGAATCCGGGGGGACCACTGAAGCTTTCTTT.

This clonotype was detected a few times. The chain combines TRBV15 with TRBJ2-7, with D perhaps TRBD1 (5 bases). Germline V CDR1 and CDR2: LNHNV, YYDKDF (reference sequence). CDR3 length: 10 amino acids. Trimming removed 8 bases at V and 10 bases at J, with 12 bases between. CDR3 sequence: CATPQGQQYF. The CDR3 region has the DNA TGTGCCACCCCCCAGGGTCAACAGTACTTC.

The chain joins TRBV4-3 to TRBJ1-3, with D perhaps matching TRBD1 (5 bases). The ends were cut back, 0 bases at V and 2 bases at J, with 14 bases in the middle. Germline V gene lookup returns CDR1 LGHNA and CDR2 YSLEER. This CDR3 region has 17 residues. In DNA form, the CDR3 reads TGCGCCAGCAGCCAAGATCGAACGGTCAGGGCTGGAAACACCATATATTTT. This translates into CASSQDRTVRAGNTIYF.

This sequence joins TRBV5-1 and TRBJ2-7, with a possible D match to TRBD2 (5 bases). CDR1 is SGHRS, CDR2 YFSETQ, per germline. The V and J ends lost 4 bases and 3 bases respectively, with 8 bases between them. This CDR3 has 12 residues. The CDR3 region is CASSRDNYEQYF. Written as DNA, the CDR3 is TGCGCCAGCAGCCGGGATAACTACGAGCAGTACTTC. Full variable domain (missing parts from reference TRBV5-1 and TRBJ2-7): KAGVTQTPRYLIKTRGQQVTLSCSPISGHRSVSWYQQTPGQGLQFLFEYFSETQRNKGNFPGRFSGRQFSNSRSEMNVSTLELGDSALYLCASSRDNYEQYFGPGTRLTVT.

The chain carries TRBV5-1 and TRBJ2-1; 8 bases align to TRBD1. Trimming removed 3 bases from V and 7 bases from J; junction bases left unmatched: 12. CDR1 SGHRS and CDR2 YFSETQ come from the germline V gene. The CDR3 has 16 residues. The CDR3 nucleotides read TGCGCCAGCAGCTCCCTAGGGCAGGGGGCGCGGAATGAGCAGTTCTTC. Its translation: CASSSLGQGARNEQFF.

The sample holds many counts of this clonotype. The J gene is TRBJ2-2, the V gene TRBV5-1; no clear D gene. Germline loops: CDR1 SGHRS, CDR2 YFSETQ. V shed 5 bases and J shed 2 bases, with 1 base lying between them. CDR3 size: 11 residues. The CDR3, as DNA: TGCGCCAGCAGAAACACCGGGGAGCTGTTTTTT. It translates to CASRNTGELFF. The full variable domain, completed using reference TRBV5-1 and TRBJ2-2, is KAGVTQTPRYLIKTRGQQVTLSCSPISGHRSVSWYQQTPGQGLQFLFEYFSETQRNKGNFPGRFSGRQFSNSRSEMNVSTLELGDSALYLCASRNTGELFFGEGSRLTVL.

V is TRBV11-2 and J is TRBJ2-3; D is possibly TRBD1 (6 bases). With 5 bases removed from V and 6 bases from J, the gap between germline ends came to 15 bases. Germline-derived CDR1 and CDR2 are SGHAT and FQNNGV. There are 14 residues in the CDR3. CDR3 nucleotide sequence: TGTGCCAGCAGCCGAACAGGGTTTCTGGATACGCAGTATTTT. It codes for CASSRTGFLDTQYF.

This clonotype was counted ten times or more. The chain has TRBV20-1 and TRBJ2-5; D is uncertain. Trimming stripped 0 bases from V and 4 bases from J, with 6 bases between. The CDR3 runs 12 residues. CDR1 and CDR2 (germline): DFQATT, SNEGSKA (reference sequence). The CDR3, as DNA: TGCAGTGCTAGAGAAAGAACAGAGACCCAGTACTTC. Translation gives CSARERTETQYF.

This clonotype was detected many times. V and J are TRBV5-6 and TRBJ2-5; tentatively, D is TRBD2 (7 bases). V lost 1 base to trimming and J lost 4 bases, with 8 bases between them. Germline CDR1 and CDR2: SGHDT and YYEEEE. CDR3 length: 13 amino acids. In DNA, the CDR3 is TGTGCCAGCAGCTTGCGGGGGGCAGAGACCCAGTACTTC. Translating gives CASSLRGAETQYF.

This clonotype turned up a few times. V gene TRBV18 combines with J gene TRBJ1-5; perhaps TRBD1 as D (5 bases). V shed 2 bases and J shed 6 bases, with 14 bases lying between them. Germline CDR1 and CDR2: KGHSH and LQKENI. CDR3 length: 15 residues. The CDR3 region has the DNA TGTGCCAGCTCACCATCGTACGGGGGAGGTCAGCCCCAGCATTTT. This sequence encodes CASSPSYGGGQPQHF.

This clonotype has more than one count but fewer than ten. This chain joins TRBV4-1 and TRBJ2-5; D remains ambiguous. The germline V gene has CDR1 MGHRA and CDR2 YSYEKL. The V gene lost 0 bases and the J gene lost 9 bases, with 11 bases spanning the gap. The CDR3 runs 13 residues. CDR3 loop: CASSQDRKRAQYF. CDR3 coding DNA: TGCGCCAGCAGCCAAGATAGGAAGAGAGCCCAGTACTTC.

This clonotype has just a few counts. CDR3 coding DNA: TGCAGTGCTAGCTTATCCGGGGGGCTAACTGAAGCTTTCTTT. It encodes CSASLSGGLTEAFF. The J gene is TRBJ1-1, the V gene TRBV20-1; tentative D call: TRBD1 (6 bases). V lost 3 bases, J lost 5 bases, and 16 bases lay in between. CDR1 and CDR2 from the germline V gene are DFQATT and SNEGSKA (reference sequence). This CDR3 has 14 residues.

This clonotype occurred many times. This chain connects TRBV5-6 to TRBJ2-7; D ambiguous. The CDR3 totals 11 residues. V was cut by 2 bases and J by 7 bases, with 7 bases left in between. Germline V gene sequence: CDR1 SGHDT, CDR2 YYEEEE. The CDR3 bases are TGTGCCAGCAGCTTCGTCGGGGAGCAGTACTTC. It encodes CASSFVGEQYF.

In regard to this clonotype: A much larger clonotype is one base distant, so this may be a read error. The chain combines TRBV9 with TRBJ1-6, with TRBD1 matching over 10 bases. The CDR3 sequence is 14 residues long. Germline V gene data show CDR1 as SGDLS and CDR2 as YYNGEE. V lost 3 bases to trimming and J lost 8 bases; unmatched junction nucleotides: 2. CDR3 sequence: CASSAGQGDSPLHF. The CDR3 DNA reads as TGTGCCAGCAGCGCCGGACAGGGGGATTCACCCCTCCACTTT.

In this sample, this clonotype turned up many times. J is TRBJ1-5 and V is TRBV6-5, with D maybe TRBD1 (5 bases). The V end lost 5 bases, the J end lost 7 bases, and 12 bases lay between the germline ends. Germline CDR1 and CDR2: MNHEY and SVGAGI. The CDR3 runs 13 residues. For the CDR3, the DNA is TGTGCCAGCAGTCCGGGACCCTGGCAGCCCCAGCATTTT. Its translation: CASSPGPWQPQHF.

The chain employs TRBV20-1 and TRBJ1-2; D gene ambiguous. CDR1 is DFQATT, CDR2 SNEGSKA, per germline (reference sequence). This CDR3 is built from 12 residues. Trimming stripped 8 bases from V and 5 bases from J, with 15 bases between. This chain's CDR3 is CSFLMSGYGYTF. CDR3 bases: TGCAGTTTCCTAATGTCCGGGTATGGCTACACCTTC.

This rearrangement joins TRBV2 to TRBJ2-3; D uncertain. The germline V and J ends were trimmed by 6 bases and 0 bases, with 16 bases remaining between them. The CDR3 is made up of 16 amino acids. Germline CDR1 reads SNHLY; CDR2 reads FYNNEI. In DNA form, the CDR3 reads TGTGCCAGCAGCACTAAAGACCCATCGAGCACAGATACGCAGTATTTT. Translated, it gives CASSTKDPSSTDTQYF. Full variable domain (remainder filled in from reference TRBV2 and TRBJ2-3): EPEVTQTPSHQVTQMGQEVILRCVPISNHLYFYWYRQILGQKVEFLVSFYNNEISEKSEIFDDQFSVERPDGSNFTLKIRSTKLEDSAMYFCASSTKDPSSTDTQYFGPGTRLTVL.

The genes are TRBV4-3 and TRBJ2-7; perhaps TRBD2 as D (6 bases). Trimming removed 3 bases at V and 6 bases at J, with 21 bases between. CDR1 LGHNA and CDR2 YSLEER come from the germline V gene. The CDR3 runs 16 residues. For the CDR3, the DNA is TGCGCCAGCAGCCAGATGGGGGGAATCAACCCCCTCGAGCAGTACTTC. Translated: CASSQMGGINPLEQYF.

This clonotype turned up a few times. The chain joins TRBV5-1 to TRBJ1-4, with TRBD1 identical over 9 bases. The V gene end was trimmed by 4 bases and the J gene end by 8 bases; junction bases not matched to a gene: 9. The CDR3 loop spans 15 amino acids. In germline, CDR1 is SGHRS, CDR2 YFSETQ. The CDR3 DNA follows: TGCGCCAGCAGCCGTCTGGGACAGGGAGGGGAAAAACTGTTTTTT. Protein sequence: CASSRLGQGGEKLFF.